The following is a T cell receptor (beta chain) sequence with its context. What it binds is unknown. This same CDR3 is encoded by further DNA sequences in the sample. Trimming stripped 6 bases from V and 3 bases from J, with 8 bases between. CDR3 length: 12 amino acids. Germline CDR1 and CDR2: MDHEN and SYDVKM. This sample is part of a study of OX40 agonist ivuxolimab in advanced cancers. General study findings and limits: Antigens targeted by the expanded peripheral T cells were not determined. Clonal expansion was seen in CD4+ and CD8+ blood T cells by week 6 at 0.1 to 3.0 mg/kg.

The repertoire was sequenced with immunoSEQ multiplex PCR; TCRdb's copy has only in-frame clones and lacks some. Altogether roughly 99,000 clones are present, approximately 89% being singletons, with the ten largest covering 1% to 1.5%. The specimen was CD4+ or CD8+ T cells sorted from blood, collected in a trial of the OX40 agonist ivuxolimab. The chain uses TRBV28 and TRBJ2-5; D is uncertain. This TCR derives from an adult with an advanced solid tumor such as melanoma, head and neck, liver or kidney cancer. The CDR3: CASSSGKETQYF. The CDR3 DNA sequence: TGTGCCAGCAGCTCAGGAAAAGAGACCCAGTACTTC.